This T cell receptor beta chain was sequenced in a study of T-cell memory formation after mild COVID-19. Background on the study: The two donors had largely donor-specific TCR clusters. Study outcomes and limitations: CD4+ contracting clones lay mainly in CM and EM, CD8+ ones in EMRA.

This clonotype was detected many times. Antigen unknown. 5'RACE with constant-segment primers yielded barcoded, UMI-tagged TCR alpha and TCR beta cDNA libraries. TCRdb itself ran the 5' RACE reads through MiXCR, one entry per CDR3 protein. The sample yields tens of thousands of distinct CDR3 sequences, around 10% seen once. Per germline, CDR1 SGHDT and CDR2 YYEEEE. The CDR3 loop spans 12 amino acids. The V end lost 2 bases, the J end lost 5 bases, and 8 bases lay between the germline ends. This clonotype was obtained from an adult woman who had mild COVID-19 (a few samples of this study predate the infection). Cell type and time point are not known. Sequenced: PBMCs or a T cell subset sorted from them (not recorded which). The chain links TRBV5-6 to TRBJ2-7, with D tentatively TRBD2 (5 bases). CDR3 DNA: TGTGCCAGCAGCTTACAGAGGGACGAGCAGTACTTC. Its translation is CASSLQRDEQYF.